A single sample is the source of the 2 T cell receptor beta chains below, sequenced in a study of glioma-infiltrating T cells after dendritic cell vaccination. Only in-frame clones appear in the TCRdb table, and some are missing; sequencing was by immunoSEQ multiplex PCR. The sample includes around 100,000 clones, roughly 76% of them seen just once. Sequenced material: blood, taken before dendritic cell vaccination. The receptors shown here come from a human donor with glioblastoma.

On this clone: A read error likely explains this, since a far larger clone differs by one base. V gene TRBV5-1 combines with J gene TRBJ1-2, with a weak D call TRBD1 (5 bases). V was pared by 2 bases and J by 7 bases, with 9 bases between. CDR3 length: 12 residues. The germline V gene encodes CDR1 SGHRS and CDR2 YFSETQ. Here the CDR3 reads CASSLQEIGYTF. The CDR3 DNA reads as TGCGCCAGCAGCTTACAGGAAATTGGCTACACCTTC.

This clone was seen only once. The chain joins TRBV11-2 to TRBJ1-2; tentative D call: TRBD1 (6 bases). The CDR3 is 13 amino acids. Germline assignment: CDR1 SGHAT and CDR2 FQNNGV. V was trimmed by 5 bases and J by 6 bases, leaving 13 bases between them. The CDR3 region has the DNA TGTGCCAGCAGCCCGCACAGGGATCATGGCTACACCTTC. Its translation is CASSPHRDHGYTF.